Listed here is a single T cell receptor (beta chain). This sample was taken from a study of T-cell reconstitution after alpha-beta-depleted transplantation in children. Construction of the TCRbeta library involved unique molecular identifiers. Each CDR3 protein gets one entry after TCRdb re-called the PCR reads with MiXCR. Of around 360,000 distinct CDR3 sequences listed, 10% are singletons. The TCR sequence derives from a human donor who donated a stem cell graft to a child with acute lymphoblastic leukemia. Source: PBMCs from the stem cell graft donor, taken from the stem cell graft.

The CDR3 loop reads CASSYRDSSTDTQYF. CDR3 DNA sequence: TGTGCCAGCAGTTACCGGGACAGCTCCACAGATACGCAGTATTTT. V is TRBV6-8 and J is TRBJ2-3; 7 bases align to TRBD1. The CDR3 length is 15 residues. The germline V gene encodes CDR1 MNHGY and CDR2 SAAAGT. The J segment lost 2 bases and the V segment lost 2 bases, leaving 4 bases of the junction unmatched.